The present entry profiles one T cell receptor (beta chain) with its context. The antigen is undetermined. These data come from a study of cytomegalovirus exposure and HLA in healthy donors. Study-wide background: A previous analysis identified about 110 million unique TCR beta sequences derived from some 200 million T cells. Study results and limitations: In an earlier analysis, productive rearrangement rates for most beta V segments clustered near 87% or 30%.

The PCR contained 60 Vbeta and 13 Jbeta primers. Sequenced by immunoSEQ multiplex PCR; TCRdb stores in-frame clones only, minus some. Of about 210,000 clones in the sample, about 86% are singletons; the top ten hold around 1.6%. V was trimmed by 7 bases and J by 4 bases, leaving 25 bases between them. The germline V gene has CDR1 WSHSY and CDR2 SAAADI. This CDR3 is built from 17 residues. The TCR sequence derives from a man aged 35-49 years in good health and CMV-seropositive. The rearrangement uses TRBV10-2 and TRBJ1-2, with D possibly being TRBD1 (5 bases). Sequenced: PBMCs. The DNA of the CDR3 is TGCGCCAGCACGGGGGTTGTGGGTGCGCCCCCAGGCTATGGCTACACCTTC. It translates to CASTGVVGAPPGYGYTF.